The table lists the clone carrying this TCR beta chain with a count of one. Its target is unknown. Germline V gene lookup returns CDR1 MGHDK and CDR2 SYGVNS. This CDR3 contains 13 residues. Trimming took off 0 bases at V and 6 bases at J, with 9 bases between the two ends. The assay ran at deep level. The method was immunoSEQ multiplex PCR; TCRdb's version includes in-frame clones alone and lacks a portion of them. Among about 1,800,000 clones listed, just under 95% were seen once. These data originate in a study of shared clonotypes between healthy human individuals. Study-level information: Per donor, three plates held CD4 naive cells, three held CD4 memory, two held CD8 naive and one held CD8 memory.

Naive-designated CD8 cells lacked CD45RO, were positively enriched for CCR7, and omitted terminally differentiated effector memory CD45RA+ cells. Findings of the study overall: When compared with the clonotypes that were shared by all four sorted-subset donors, the non-shared clonotypes turned out to have lower generation probabilities. Rarefaction gave evidence that sorted-subset sequencing remained incomplete despite large depth.

Sequencing was done on a sample of naive CD8+ T cells sorted from blood. The origin of this receptor is a man aged 18-30 years in good health. V gene TRBV25-1 combines with J gene TRBJ2-7; D may be TRBD1 (5 bases). As DNA, the CDR3 is TGTGCCAGCAGTGAATATTACCAGGGCGAGCAGTACTTC. Translation gives CASSEYYQGEQYF.